A single sample is the source of the 20 T cell receptor beta chains below, sequenced in a study of T cells after somatic rescue of genetic block. The assay was immunoSEQ multiplex PCR, and TCRdb's table has in-frame clones only and misses some. Of about 68,000 clones in the sample, 80% to 95% were seen once. Input material: peripheral blood mononuclear cells (PBMCs). Every receptor here comes from a man aged 40-49 years.

About this clone itself: Sequence at one end of the junction differs from germline and may be a read error. The chain has TRBV5-5 and TRBJ1-1, with D hard to call. Germline-derived CDR1 and CDR2 are SGHKS and YYEKEE (reference sequence). The CDR3 is made up of 14 amino acids. The CDR3 nucleotides read TGTGCCAGCAGTTTGGTGGCGGGGAACACTGAAGCTTTCTTT. Its protein is CASSLVAGNTEAFF.

The chain employs TRBV7-9 and TRBJ1-1; 7 positions match TRBD1. The length of the CDR3 is 15 residues. V shed 5 bases, J shed 1 base, and the junction held 7 bases outside the gene matches. Looked up from germline, CDR1 is SEHNR and CDR2 is FQNEAQ (reference sequence). Here the CDR3 reads CASSRRGRRNTEAFF. CDR3 in DNA: TGTGCCAGCAGCCGGAGGGGGCGCCGGAACACTGAAGCTTTCTTT. The whole variable domain, remainder taken from reference TRBV7-9 and TRBJ1-1, is DTGVSQNPRHKITKRGQNVTFRCDPISEHNRLYWYRQTLGQGPEFLTYFQNEAQLEKSRLLSDRFSAERPKGSFSTLEIQRTEQGDSAMYLCASSRRGRRNTEAFFGQGTRLTVV.

The chain carries TRBV6-5 and TRBJ2-1; 9 bases line up with TRBD1. The CDR3 covers 15 residues. The germline gives CDR1 MNHEY, CDR2 SVGAGI. Trimming at V came to 6 bases and at J to 4 bases, leaving 7 bases not matched to a gene. The DNA for the CDR3 is TGTGCCAGCAGACTCGGACAGGGGACATACAATGAGCAGTTCTTC. Protein sequence: CASRLGQGTYNEQFF.

This clone was recorded only once. The genes are TRBV2 and TRBJ2-2; D possibly matches TRBD1 or TRBD2 (5 bases each). The CDR3 runs to 15 residues. Germline CDR1 is SNHLY and CDR2 is FYNNEI. V was trimmed by 4 bases and J by 4 bases, leaving 13 bases between them. The CDR3 region has the DNA TGTGCCAGCAGTGTCCAGGGCGGAGGCACCGGGGAGCTGTTTTTT. Translated: CASSVQGGGTGELFF.

V and J are TRBV27 and TRBJ2-1; tentative D call: TRBD2 (5 bases). The CDR3 contains 13 residues. V was pared by 6 bases and J by 4 bases, with 10 bases between. From germline, CDR1 is MNHEY and CDR2 SMNVEV (reference sequence). CDR3 DNA: TGTGCCAGCAGGCGAGGGATATACAATGAGCAGTTCTTC. As protein: CASRRGIYNEQFF.

In this sample, this clone turned up once. The CDR3 nucleotides are TGTGCCAGCAGTTTAATGGGGACTGCAGGCAATGAGCAGTTCTTC. Translated: CASSLMGTAGNEQFF. The chain combines TRBV27 with TRBJ2-1; a weak D match, TRBD2 (6 bases). CDR1 MNHEY and CDR2 SMNVEV come from the germline V gene (reference sequence). This CDR3 spans 15 amino acids. The V gene lost 2 bases and the J gene lost 6 bases, with 14 bases spanning the gap.

The chain uses TRBV18 and TRBJ2-2; D remains unclear. CDR3 size: 14 residues. V lost 1 base and J 3 bases, leaving 6 bases between the germline ends. From germline, CDR1 is KGHSH and CDR2 LQKENI. CDR3 amino acids: CASSPLADTGELFF. The CDR3 DNA reads as TGTGCCAGCTCACCACTCGCAGACACCGGGGAGCTGTTTTTT.

The V gene is TRBV18, the J gene TRBJ2-7; no clear D gene. Germline-derived CDR1 and CDR2 are KGHSH and LQKENI. The CDR3 has 16 residues. Trimming took 3 bases from V and 7 from J, leaving 22 bases between them. This CDR3 reads CASSPPFRTEKWEQYF. As DNA, the CDR3 is TGTGCCAGCTCACCCCCTTTTCGGACGGAGAAATGGGAGCAGTACTTC.

This chain joins TRBV5-4 and TRBJ1-3; a possible D gene is TRBD1 (5 bases). Trimming pared 0 bases from V and 0 bases from J, leaving 10 bases between. Per the germline V gene, CDR1 is SGHNT and CDR2 is YYREEE (reference sequence). This CDR3 comprises 16 residues. CDR3: CASSLDPGNSGNTIYF. CDR3 bases: TGTGCCAGCAGCTTGGACCCAGGGAACTCTGGAAACACCATATATTTT. The whole variable domain, remainder taken from reference TRBV5-4 and TRBJ1-3, is ETGVTQSPTHLIKTRGQQVTLRCSSQSGHNTVSWYQQALGQGPQFIFQYYREEENGRGNFPPRFSGLQFPNYSSELNVNALELDDSALYLCASSLDPGNSGNTIYFGEGSWLTVV.

This chain uses TRBV10-3 with TRBJ1-2, with 9 nucleotides matching TRBD1. Looked up from germline, CDR1 is ENHRY and CDR2 is SYGVKD. V was clipped by 3 bases and J by 7 bases; unmatched bases: 12. The CDR3 has 16 amino acids. The DNA for the CDR3 is TGTGCCATCAGTGAAGGGAGGGACAGGGTTATCTCTGGCTACACCTTC. Amino acid sequence: CAISEGRDRVISGYTF.

About this clone: This specimen includes other DNA sequences encoding the same CDR3. The V and J genes are TRBV4-2 and TRBJ2-2, with a possible D match to TRBD2 (5 bases). There are 14 residues in the CDR3. Germline V lookup: CDR1 LGHNA, CDR2 YNFKEQ. Trimming removed 1 base from V and 5 bases from J, with 8 bases in between. CDR3 sequence (DNA): TGTGCCAGCAGCCAAGTCGGGGATACCGGGGAGCTGTTTTTT. This translates into CASSQVGDTGELFF.

The gene calls are TRBV9 and TRBJ2-5; maybe TRBD2 (6 bases). This CDR3 has 16 residues. V lost 2 bases and J 0 bases, leaving 14 bases between the germline ends. Germline CDR1 reads SGDLS; CDR2 reads YYNGEE. CDR3 region: CASSVTGLTYQETQYF. CDR3 DNA sequence: TGTGCCAGCAGCGTCACGGGACTGACTTACCAAGAGACCCAGTACTTC. The entire variable domain, with the rest obtained from reference TRBV9 and TRBJ2-5, is as follows: DSGVTQTPKHLITATGQRVTLRCSPRSGDLSVYWYQQSLDQGLQFLIQYYNGEERAKGNILERFSAQQFPDLHSELNLSSLELGDSALYFCASSVTGLTYQETQYFGPGTRLLVL.

V is TRBV6-5 and J is TRBJ2-7; D not resolved. Germline assignment: CDR1 MNHEY and CDR2 SVGAGI. Trimming took off 3 bases at V and 3 bases at J, with 12 bases between the two ends. The CDR3 totals 14 residues. This chain's CDR3 is CASSYGPLGYEQYF. CDR3 nucleotides: TGTGCCAGCAGTTATGGACCCCTTGGCTACGAGCAGTACTTC.

V is TRBV10-3 and J is TRBJ1-1; weak D call: TRBD1 (5 bases). The CDR3 runs to 13 residues. Germline CDR1 is ENHRY and CDR2 is SYGVKD. With 0 bases removed from V and 9 bases from J, the gap between germline ends came to 11 bases. The CDR3 loop is CAISESNGDQAFF. CDR3 bases: TGTGCCATCAGTGAGTCGAATGGGGACCAAGCTTTCTTT.

The chain combines TRBV28 with TRBJ2-5; 10 bases map to TRBD1. The germline V gene has CDR1 MDHEN and CDR2 SYDVKM. The CDR3 is made up of 15 amino acids. The V segment lost 7 bases and the J segment 7 bases; nucleotides outside the gene matches: 12. CDR3 amino acids: CASTEETGGPGTQYF. In DNA, the CDR3 is TGTGCCAGCACCGAAGAGACAGGGGGCCCAGGGACCCAGTACTTC. Combining the CDR3 with reference TRBV28 and TRBJ2-5 gives the whole variable domain DVKVTQSSRYLVKRTGEKVFLECVQDMDHENMFWYRQDPGLGLRLIYFSYDVKMKEKGDIPEGYSVSREKKERFSLILESASTNQTSMYLCASTEETGGPGTQYFGPGTRLLVL.

The rearrangement links TRBV5-6 to TRBJ2-2; D is undetermined. V dropped 1 base and J dropped 9 bases, with 7 bases sitting between them. Germline values: CDR1 SGHDT, CDR2 YYEEEE. There are 12 residues in the CDR3. In DNA form, the CDR3 reads TGTGCCAGCAGCTTGCGCCAGTGGGAGCTGTTTTTT. Translated: CASSLRQWELFF.

V gene TRBV10-2 combines with J gene TRBJ2-3, with 10 bases fitting TRBD2. Germline V gives CDR1 WSHSY, CDR2 SAAADI. J gave up 1 base and V 6 bases, and 4 bases lay outside the gene matches. CDR3 size: 15 residues. In DNA form, the CDR3 reads TGCGCCAGCAGGGTAGCGGGAGGACGCACAGATACGCAGTATTTT. It translates to CASRVAGGRTDTQYF.

This chain links TRBV19 with TRBJ2-5, with TRBD1 matching over 9 bases. The junction had 13 bases not matched to a gene; V was cut back by 6 bases and J by 5 bases. Germline loops: CDR1 LNHDA, CDR2 SQIVND (reference sequence). The CDR3 runs to 16 residues. The chain's CDR3 is CASSPPGTGRRETQYF. CDR3 coding DNA: TGTGCCAGTAGCCCTCCCGGGACAGGGAGAAGGGAGACCCAGTACTTC.

The genes are TRBV30 and TRBJ2-2, with D unclear. Germline lookup yields CDR1 GTSNPN and CDR2 SVGIG (reference sequence). Trimming stripped 2 bases from V and 4 bases from J, with 8 bases between. This CDR3 contains 13 residues. CDR3 sequence (DNA): TGTGCCTGGAGTCATGGGGTCACCGGGGAGCTGTTTTTT. The encoded protein is CAWSHGVTGELFF.

The rearrangement joins TRBV9 to TRBJ2-7; no reliable D call. This CDR3 is built from 13 residues. Germline CDR1 and CDR2: SGDLS and YYNGEE. Deletions cut 3 bases from V and 6 bases from J, with 13 bases between. In DNA form, the CDR3 reads TGTGCCAGCAGCGCAGGATCCCCTCTCGAGCAGTACTTC. Its protein is CASSAGSPLEQYF.